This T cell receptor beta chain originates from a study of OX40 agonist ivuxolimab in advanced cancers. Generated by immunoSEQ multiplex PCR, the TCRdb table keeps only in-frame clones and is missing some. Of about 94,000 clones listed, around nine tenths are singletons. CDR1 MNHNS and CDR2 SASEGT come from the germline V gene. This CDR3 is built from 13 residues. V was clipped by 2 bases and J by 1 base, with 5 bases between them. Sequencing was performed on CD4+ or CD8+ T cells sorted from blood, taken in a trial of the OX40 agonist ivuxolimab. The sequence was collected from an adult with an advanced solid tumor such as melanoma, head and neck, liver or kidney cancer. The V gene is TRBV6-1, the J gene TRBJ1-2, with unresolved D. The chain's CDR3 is CASSERINYGYTF. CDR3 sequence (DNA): TGTGCCAGCAGTGAACGGATTAACTATGGCTACACCTTC.